A single sample is the source of the 2 T cell receptor beta chains below, sequenced in a study of T cells after yellow fever vaccination. TCRdb processed the 5' RACE reads anew with MiXCR; each CDR3 protein has one entry. The sample has just under 600,000 distinct CDR3 sequences, roughly 12% seen once. The sequences come from PBMCs, collected on the day of the yellow fever booster vaccination. The receptors originated from a man under 40 who received the YFV17D yellow fever vaccine.

This clonotype was seen more than once but under ten times. The V call is TRBV5-8, the J call TRBJ2-7; 8 bases are a match to TRBD2. Germline-derived CDR1 and CDR2 are SGHTS and YDEGEE. V was pared by 3 bases and J by 5 bases, with 7 bases of the junction left unmatched. The length of the CDR3 is 14 residues. The CDR3 here is CASSSQAGVDEQYF. Written as DNA, the CDR3 is TGTGCCAGCAGCTCTCAAGCGGGAGTCGACGAGCAGTACTTC. Looking up the rest from reference TRBV5-8 and TRBJ2-7 gives the full variable domain: EAGVTQSPTHLIKTRGQQATLRCSPISGHTSVYWYQQALGLGLQFLLWYDEGEERNRGNFPPRFSGRQFPNYSSELNVNALELEDSALYLCASSSQAGVDEQYFGPGTRLTVT.

This clonotype was counted a few times. The gene calls are TRBV19 and TRBJ1-2; 9 bases are a match to TRBD1. This CDR3 has 15 residues. J gave up 4 bases and V 4 bases, and 7 bases lay outside the gene matches. CDR1 is LNHDA and CDR2 is SQIVND in the germline V gene (reference sequence). CDR3 in DNA: TGTGCCAGTAGTACCAGGGGGACAGGGACCTATGGCTACACCTTC. Protein: CASSTRGTGTYGYTF.